These 14 T cell receptor beta chains came from one sample sequenced in a study of control samples from healthy donors and cancer patients (dated by TCRdb to between 2020 and 2021). The library was prepared using the immunoSEQ multiplex PCR assay. Here the immuneACCESS table is served through TCRdb, limited to in-frame sequences with V and J called. Missing clones are a known gap in these copies; in checked studies unresolved V genes cover under half, and the rest lacks a known reason. The sample contains fewer than 300,000 clones, over 70% of them found a single time. In total, the top ten clones hold about an eighth of the sample. The sequenced sample consisted of PBMCs. All receptors come from a woman aged 60-75 years with lung cancer.

The rearrangement links TRBV2 to TRBJ1-5; no firm D call. Germline V gene sequence: CDR1 SNHLY, CDR2 FYNNEI. Trimming removed 5 bases at V and 5 bases at J, with 13 bases between. The CDR3 contains 14 residues. The CDR3 sequence is CASSPDGNYQPQHF. The CDR3 nucleotides read TGTGCCAGCAGTCCGGACGGGAACTATCAGCCCCAGCATTTT.

There are a few counts of this clone. The CDR3 nucleotides are TGCGCCAGCAGCCCTCTCTCAGAGTCCCAAGAGACCCAGTACTTC. Translating gives CASSPLSESQETQYF. This chain connects TRBV5-1 to TRBJ2-5; D is uncertain. The CDR3 totals 15 residues. Germline-derived CDR1 and CDR2 are SGHRS and YFSETQ. Trimming left V 4 bases short and J 1 base short, with 14 bases between.

This sequence joins TRBV5-8 and TRBJ1-3, with D maybe TRBD1 (5 bases). This CDR3 has 16 amino acids. With 1 base removed from V and 1 base from J, the gap between germline ends came to 12 bases. Germline V gene sequence: CDR1 SGHTS, CDR2 YDEGEE. The CDR3 reads CASSLSGGSSGNTIYF. For the CDR3, the DNA is TGTGCCAGCAGCTTGTCCGGGGGATCTTCTGGAAACACCATATATTTT. The full variable domain, its missing parts supplied by reference TRBV5-8 and TRBJ1-3, is EAGVTQSPTHLIKTRGQQATLRCSPISGHTSVYWYQQALGLGLQFLLWYDEGEERNRGNFPPRFSGRQFPNYSSELNVNALELEDSALYLCASSLSGGSSGNTIYFGEGSWLTVV.

This clone was detected only a few times. The chain couples TRBV28 to TRBJ1-5; D is uncertain. Germline lookup yields CDR1 MDHEN and CDR2 SYDVKM. The CDR3 totals 15 residues. V was clipped by 3 bases and J by 7 bases, with 16 bases between them. The chain's CDR3 is CASSFGDRGGQPQHF. The CDR3 DNA reads as TGTGCCAGCAGTTTTGGCGACCGAGGCGGACAGCCCCAGCATTTT.

This clone was counted only a few times. J is TRBJ1-6 and V is TRBV2, with D maybe TRBD1 (5 bases). V dropped 10 bases and J dropped 5 bases, with 12 bases sitting between them. CDR1 and CDR2 from the germline V gene are SNHLY and FYNNEI. The CDR3 contains 13 residues. This CDR3 reads CATRGSDNSPLHF. DNA for the CDR3: TGTGCCACAAGGGGTTCGGATAATTCACCCCTCCACTTT.

This chain joins TRBV19 and TRBJ1-2; 8 bases map to TRBD1. The CDR3 is made up of 16 amino acids. CDR1 and CDR2 (germline): LNHDA, SQIVND (reference sequence). Trimming at V came to 4 bases and at J to 0 bases, leaving 7 bases not matched to a gene. The CDR3 sequence: CASSTRQGKTNYGYTF. The CDR3 nucleotides are TGTGCCAGTAGTACACGACAGGGGAAAACTAACTATGGCTACACCTTC.

This rearrangement joins TRBV5-1 to TRBJ2-1, with 15 nucleotides matching TRBD2. CDR1 and CDR2 (germline): SGHRS, YFSETQ. This CDR3 is built from 15 residues. V was pared by 5 bases and J by 3 bases, with 0 bases of the junction left unmatched. CDR3 region: CASRGLAGGYNEQFF. In DNA, the CDR3 is TGCGCCAGCAGGGGACTAGCGGGGGGCTACAATGAGCAGTTCTTC.

The chain is built from TRBV24-1 and TRBJ1-2, with 9 bases fitting TRBD1. The J segment lost 0 bases and the V segment lost 4 bases, leaving 2 bases of the junction unmatched. This CDR3 region has 15 residues. Germline CDR1 reads KGHDR; CDR2 reads SFDVKD. CDR3 DNA: TGTGCCACCAGTGAGGGACAGGGCGCTAACTATGGCTACACCTTC. This translates into CATSEGQGANYGYTF.

This chain joins TRBV2 and TRBJ1-3; weak D call: TRBD1 (6 bases). CDR1 SNHLY and CDR2 FYNNEI come from the germline V gene. The V gene lost 1 base and the J gene lost 0 bases, with 10 bases spanning the gap. The CDR3 is made up of 16 amino acids. The CDR3 DNA is TGTGCCAGCAGTGAAGGCAGGGGTGTCTCTGGAAACACCATATATTTT. Protein sequence: CASSEGRGVSGNTIYF.

The rearrangement uses TRBV25-1 and TRBJ2-2; D might be TRBD1 (5 bases). The length of the CDR3 is 15 residues. Germline V gives CDR1 MGHDK, CDR2 SYGVNS. Trimming stripped 0 bases from V and 7 bases from J, with 12 bases between. The CDR3 loop is CASSEYRGSLGELFF. The CDR3 coding sequence is TGTGCCAGCAGTGAATATAGGGGATCCCTCGGGGAGCTGTTTTTT.

The rearrangement links TRBV27 to TRBJ1-2; D is possibly TRBD1 (5 bases). Germline V gene sequence: CDR1 MNHEY, CDR2 SMNVEV (reference sequence). The CDR3 consists of 13 residues. Trimming pared 8 bases from V and 1 base from J, leaving 11 bases between. The CDR3: CASYDSLNYGYTF. CDR3 in DNA: TGTGCCAGCTACGACAGTCTTAACTATGGCTACACCTTC.

The CDR3 sequence: CASSPPGATGDTQYF. CDR3 sequence (DNA): TGCGCCAGCAGCCCTCCGGGCGCGACTGGTGATACGCAGTATTTT. This chain joins TRBV4-1 and TRBJ2-3; D is uncertain. Per germline, CDR1 MGHRA and CDR2 YSYEKL. The ends were cut back, 4 bases at V and 6 bases at J, with 17 bases in the middle. The CDR3 covers 15 residues.

The chain is built from TRBV19 and TRBJ1-5; TRBD1 matches 8 bases. The CDR3 has 15 residues. With 3 bases clipped from V and 6 bases from J, the junction kept 7 bases outside the gene matches. Per the germline V gene, CDR1 is LNHDA and CDR2 is SQIVND (reference sequence). Here the CDR3 reads CASSIVQGGGQPQHF. CDR3 coding DNA: TGTGCCAGTAGTATCGTACAGGGGGGTGGTCAGCCCCAGCATTTT. The whole variable domain, filled in from reference TRBV19 and TRBJ1-5, reads DGGITQSPKYLFRKEGQNVTLSCEQNLNHDAMYWYRQDPGQGLRLIYYSQIVNDFQKGDIAEGYSVSREKKESFPLTVTSAQKNPTAFYLCASSIVQGGGQPQHFGDGTRLSIL.

The chain employs TRBV23-1 and TRBJ1-1; D not resolved. TRBV23-1 is annotated as an ORF whose role is uncertain. Trimming cost V 9 bases and J 0 bases, with 17 bases left between them. CDR3 length equals 15 residues. The CDR3 spells CARRDLSFMNTEAFF. The CDR3 bases are TGCGCCAGACGAGATTTATCCTTCATGAACACTGAAGCTTTCTTT.